This TCR beta chain was captured in a study of molecular identifiers for immune sequencing clone quantification. TCRdb called the PCR reads again in MiXCR, with one record for every CDR3 protein. This table holds 400,000 to 600,000 distinct CDR3 sequences, around 23% found once. V was clipped by 7 bases and J by 1 base, with 11 bases between them. The CDR3 loop spans 14 amino acids. Germline V gives CDR1 MDHEN, CDR2 SYDVKM. The source material was naive CD8+ T cells from blood, with Jurkat cell RNA spiked in. Subset noted: FACS-sorted CD8+CD4-CCR7+CD45RA+ naive T cells. This chain joins TRBV28 and TRBJ1-3, with D maybe TRBD1 (6 bases). This TCR was sampled from a human donor in good health. Some libraries in this study had Jurkat cell RNA spiked in. The CDR3 reads CASIGTKSGNTIYF. In DNA, the CDR3 is TGTGCCAGCATCGGGACAAAGTCTGGAAACACCATATATTTT. The variable domain in full, with the rest retrieved from reference TRBV28 and TRBJ1-3, is DVKVTQSSRYLVKRTGEKVFLECVQDMDHENMFWYRQDPGLGLRLIYFSYDVKMKEKGDIPEGYSVSREKKERFSLILESASTNQTSMYLCASIGTKSGNTIYFGEGSWLTVV.